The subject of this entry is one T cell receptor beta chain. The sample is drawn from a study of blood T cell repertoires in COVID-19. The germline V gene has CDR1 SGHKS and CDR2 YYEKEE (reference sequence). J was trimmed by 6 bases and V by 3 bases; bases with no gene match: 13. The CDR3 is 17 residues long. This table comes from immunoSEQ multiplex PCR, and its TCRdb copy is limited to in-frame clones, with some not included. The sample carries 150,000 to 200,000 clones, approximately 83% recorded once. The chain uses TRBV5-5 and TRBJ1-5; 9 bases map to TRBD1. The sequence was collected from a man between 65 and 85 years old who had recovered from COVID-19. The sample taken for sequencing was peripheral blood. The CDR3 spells CASSSQPGQGSGQPQHF. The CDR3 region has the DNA TGTGCCAGCAGCTCACAACCAGGACAGGGGAGCGGTCAGCCCCAGCATTTT.